This T cell receptor (beta chain) was retrieved from a study of vaccination and CD4 T cells after COVID-19. Noted treatment: approximately nine-day PBMC culture with coronavirus spike peptide pools or control peptides (ViraFEST assay). This CDR3 is built from 18 residues. Remarks on this clonotype: Its antigen remains unknown.

Oncomine TCR Beta short-read sequencing was applied to DNA from cultured CD4+ T cells. TCRdb fed the PCR reads into MiXCR, producing one record per CDR3 protein. This table has roughly 17,000 distinct CDR3 sequences, about 39% appearing once. Sequences were obtained from CD4+ T cells from blood, cultured in vitro. The J gene is TRBJ2-4, the V gene TRBV21-1; TRBD1 is taken as the D call from the table, unchecked against the DNA. TRBV21-1 is a pseudogene. This clonotype was sampled from a human donor who had recovered from COVID-19. Here the CDR3 DNA reads TGTGCCAGCAGCAAACTACAACTCGAACACAGGTACCCAAACATTCAGTACTTC. Encoded protein: CASSKLQLEHRYPNIQYF.